The source of this TCR beta chain is a study of vaccination effects on CD4 cells after COVID-19. Study results and limitations: There was marked clonal contraction among infection- and vaccine-induced clones late after vaccination.

Within the ViraFEST assay, antigen-specific CD4+ T cells underwent expansion with viral peptide pools prior to sequencing. After about 10 days in culture, the CD4+ T cells were isolated. Generated by immunoSEQ multiplex PCR, the TCRdb table keeps only in-frame clones and is missing some. This table holds about 54,000 clones, approximately 79% found once. On this clone itself: Its target is unknown.

The trim removed 6 bases at V and 10 bases at J, leaving 7 bases unmatched. Germline CDR1 MNHEY, CDR2 SVGAGI. This CDR3 is 12 amino acids long. The V call is TRBV6-5, the J call TRBJ2-3, with 7 bases lining up with TRBD2. Sample: CD4+ T cells from PBMCs cultured with HCoV-229E spike peptides, taken before COVID-19 vaccination. This TCR was sampled from a human donor who received a COVID-19 vaccine. CDR3 sequence: CASRAGLVAQYF. The CDR3, as DNA: TGTGCCAGCAGAGCCGGACTAGTGGCGCAGTATTTT.